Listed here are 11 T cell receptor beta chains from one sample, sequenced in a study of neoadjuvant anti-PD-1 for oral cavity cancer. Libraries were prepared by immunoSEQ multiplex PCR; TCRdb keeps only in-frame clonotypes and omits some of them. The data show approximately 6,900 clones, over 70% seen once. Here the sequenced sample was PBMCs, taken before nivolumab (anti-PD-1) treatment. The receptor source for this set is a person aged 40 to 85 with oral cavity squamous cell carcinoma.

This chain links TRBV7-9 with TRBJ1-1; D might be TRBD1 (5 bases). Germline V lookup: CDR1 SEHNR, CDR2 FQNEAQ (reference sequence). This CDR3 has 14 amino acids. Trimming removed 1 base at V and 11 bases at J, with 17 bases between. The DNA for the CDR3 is TGTGCCAGCAGCTTAGGCTCAGGGACCCAACGGGCTTTCTTT. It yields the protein CASSLGSGTQRAFF.

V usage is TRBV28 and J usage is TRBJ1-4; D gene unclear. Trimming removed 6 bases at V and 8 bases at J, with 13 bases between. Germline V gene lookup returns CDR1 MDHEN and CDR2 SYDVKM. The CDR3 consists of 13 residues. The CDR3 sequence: CASSRGREEKLFF. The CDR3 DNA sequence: TGTGCCAGCAGCCGAGGCCGAGAAGAAAAACTGTTTTTT.

The CDR3 DNA reads as TGTGCCAGCAGTGAGAGCAGGGGCCCCTACGAGCAGTACTTC. It translates to CASSESRGPYEQYF. V gene TRBV6-1 combines with J gene TRBJ2-7; D may be TRBD1 (6 bases). The CDR3 length is 14 residues. The V and J ends lost 3 bases and 2 bases respectively, with 11 bases between them. Germline V gene sequence: CDR1 MNHNS, CDR2 SASEGT.

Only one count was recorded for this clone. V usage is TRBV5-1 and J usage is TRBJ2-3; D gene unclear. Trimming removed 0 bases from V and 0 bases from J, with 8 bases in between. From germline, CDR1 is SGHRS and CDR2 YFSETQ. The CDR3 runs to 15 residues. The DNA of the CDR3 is TGCGCCAGCAGCTTGGGACGGATTAGCACAGATACGCAGTATTTT. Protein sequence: CASSLGRISTDTQYF.

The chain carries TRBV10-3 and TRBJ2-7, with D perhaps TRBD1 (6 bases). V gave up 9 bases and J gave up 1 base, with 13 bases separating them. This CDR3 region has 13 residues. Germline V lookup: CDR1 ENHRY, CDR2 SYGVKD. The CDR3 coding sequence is TGTGCCATGAGACCAGGGGATTCCTACGAGCAGTACTTC. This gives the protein CAMRPGDSYEQYF.

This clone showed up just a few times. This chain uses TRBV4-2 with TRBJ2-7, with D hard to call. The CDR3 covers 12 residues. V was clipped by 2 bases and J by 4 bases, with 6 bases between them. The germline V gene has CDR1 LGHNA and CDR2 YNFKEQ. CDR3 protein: CASSQNRYEQYF. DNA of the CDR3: TGTGCCAGCAGCCAAAACCGGTACGAGCAGTACTTC.

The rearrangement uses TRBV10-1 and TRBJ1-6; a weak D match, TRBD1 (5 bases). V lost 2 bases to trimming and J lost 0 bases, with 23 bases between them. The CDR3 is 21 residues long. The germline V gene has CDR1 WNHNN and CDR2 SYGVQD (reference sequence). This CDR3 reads CASSEAWDPEGLSSYNSPLHF. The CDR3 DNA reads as TGCGCCAGCAGTGAGGCCTGGGACCCGGAGGGGTTGAGCTCCTATAATTCACCCCTCCACTTT.

The CDR3 DNA reads TGTGCCAGCAGTCCTAGGGGGGACAGGCCAAATCAGCCCCAGCATTTT. This encodes CASSPRGDRPNQPQHF. This rearrangement joins TRBV27 to TRBJ1-5; 8 nucleotides agree with TRBD1. The CDR3 length is 16 residues. CDR1 MNHEY and CDR2 SMNVEV come from the germline V gene (reference sequence). Unmatched junction bases numbered 10, after V lost 5 bases and J lost 4 bases.

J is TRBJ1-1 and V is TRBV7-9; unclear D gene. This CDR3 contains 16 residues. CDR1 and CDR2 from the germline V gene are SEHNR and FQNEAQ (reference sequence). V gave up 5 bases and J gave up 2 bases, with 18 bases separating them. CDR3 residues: CASSRNGLQSNTEAFF. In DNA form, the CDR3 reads TGTGCCAGCAGCCGCAATGGATTACAGAGTAACACTGAAGCTTTCTTT. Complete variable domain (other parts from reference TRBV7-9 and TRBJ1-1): DTGVSQNPRHKITKRGQNVTFRCDPISEHNRLYWYRQTLGQGPEFLTYFQNEAQLEKSRLLSDRFSAERPKGSFSTLEIQRTEQGDSAMYLCASSRNGLQSNTEAFFGQGTRLTVV.

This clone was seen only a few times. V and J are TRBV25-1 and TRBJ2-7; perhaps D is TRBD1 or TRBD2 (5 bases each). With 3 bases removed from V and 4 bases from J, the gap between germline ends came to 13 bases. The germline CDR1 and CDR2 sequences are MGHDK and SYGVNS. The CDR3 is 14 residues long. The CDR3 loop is CASSDTGRRYEQYF. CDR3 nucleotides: TGTGCCAGCAGTGACACGGGACGACGGTACGAGCAGTACTTC.

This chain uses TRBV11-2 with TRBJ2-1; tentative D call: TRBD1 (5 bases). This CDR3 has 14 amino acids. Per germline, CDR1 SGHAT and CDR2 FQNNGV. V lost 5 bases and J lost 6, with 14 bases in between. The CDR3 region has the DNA TGTGCCAGCAGCCCCGTGCAGGGAATCAATGAGCAGTTCTTC. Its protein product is CASSPVQGINEQFF. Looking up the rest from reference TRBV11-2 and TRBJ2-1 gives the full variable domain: EAGVAQSPRYKIIEKRQSVAFWCNPISGHATLYWYQQILGQGPKLLIQFQNNGVVDDSQLPKDRFSAERLKGVDSTLKIQPAKLEDSAVYLCASSPVQGINEQFFGPGTRLTVL.